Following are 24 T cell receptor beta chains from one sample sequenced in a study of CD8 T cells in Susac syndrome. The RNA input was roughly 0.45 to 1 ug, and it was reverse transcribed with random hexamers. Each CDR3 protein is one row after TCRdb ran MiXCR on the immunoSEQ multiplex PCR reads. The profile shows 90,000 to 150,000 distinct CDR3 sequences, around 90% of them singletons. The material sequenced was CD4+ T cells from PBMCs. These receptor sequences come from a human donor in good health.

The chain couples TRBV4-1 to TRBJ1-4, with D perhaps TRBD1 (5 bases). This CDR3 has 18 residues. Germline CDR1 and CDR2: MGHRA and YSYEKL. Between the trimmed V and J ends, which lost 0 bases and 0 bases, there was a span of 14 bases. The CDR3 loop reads CASSQDSRQPATNEKLFF. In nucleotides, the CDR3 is TGCGCCAGCAGCCAAGATTCGCGACAGCCTGCAACTAATGAAAAACTGTTTTTT.

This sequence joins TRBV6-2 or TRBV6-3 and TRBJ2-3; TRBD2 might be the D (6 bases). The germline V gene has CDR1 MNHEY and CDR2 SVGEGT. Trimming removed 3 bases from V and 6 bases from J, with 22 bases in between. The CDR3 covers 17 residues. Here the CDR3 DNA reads TGTGCCAGCAGTTATACGTTGACTAGTTTTCATGAGGATACGCAGTATTTT. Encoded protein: CASSYTLTSFHEDTQYF.

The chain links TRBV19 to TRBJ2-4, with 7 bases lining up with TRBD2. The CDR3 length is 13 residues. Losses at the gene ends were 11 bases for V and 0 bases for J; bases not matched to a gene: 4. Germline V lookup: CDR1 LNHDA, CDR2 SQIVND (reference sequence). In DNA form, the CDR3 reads TGTGCCTCCCGCGGGGGAGCCAAAAACATTCAGTACTTC. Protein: CASRGGAKNIQYF.

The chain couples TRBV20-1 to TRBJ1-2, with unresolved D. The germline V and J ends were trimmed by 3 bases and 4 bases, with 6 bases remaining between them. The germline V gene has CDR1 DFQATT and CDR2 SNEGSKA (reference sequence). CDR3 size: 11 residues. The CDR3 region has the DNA TGCAGTGCTAGTGACGGCTATGGCTACACCTTC. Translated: CSASDGYGYTF.

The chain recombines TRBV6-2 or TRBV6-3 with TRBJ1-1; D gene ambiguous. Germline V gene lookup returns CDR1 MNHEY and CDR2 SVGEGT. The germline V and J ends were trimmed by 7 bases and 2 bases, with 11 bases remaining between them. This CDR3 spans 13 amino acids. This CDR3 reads CASMLDGNTEAFF. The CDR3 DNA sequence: TGTGCCAGCATGCTCGACGGTAACACTGAAGCTTTCTTT.

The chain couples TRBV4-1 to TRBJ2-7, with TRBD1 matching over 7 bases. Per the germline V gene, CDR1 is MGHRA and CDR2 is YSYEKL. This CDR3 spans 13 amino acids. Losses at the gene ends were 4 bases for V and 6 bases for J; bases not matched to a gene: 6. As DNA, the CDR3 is TGCGCCAGCAGCCGCGGAACAGGGGTCGAGCAGTACTTC. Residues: CASSRGTGVEQYF.

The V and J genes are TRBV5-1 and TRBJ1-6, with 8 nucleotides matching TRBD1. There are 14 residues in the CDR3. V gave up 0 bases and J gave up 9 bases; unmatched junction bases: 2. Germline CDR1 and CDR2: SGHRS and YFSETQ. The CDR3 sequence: CASSLGQGISPLHF. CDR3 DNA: TGCGCCAGCAGCTTGGGACAGGGGATTTCACCCCTCCACTTT.

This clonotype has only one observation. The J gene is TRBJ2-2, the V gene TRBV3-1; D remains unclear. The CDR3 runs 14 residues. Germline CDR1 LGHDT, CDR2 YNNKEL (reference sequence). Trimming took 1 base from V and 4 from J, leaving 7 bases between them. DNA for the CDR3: TGTGCCAGCAGCCAAGGTACCGGCACCGGGGAGCTGTTTTTT. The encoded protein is CASSQGTGTGELFF.

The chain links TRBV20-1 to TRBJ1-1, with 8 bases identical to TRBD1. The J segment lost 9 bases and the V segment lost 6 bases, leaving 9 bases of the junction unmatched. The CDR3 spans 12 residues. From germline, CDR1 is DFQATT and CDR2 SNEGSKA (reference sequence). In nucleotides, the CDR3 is TGCAGTGCCTCGGGGACAGGATTCAAAGCTTTCTTT. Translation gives CSASGTGFKAFF.

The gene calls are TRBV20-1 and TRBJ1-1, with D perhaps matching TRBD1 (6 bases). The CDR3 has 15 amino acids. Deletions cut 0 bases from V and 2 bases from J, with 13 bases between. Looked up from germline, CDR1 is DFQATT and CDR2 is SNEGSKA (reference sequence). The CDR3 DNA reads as TGCAGTGCTAGAGATCTCGGGGGACACAACACTGAAGCTTTCTTT. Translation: CSARDLGGHNTEAFF.

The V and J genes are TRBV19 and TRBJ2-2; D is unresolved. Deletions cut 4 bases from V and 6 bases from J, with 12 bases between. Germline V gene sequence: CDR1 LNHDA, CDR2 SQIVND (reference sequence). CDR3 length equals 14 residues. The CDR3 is CASSTPFEAGELFF. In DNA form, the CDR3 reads TGTGCCAGTAGTACCCCCTTTGAGGCCGGGGAGCTGTTTTTT.

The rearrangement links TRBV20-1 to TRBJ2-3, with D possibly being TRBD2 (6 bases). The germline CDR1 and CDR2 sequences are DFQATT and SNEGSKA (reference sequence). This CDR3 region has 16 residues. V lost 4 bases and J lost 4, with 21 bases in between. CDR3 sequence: CSATPQTAGISDTQYF. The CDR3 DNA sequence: TGCAGTGCTACACCCCAGACGGCGGGGATTTCAGATACGCAGTATTTT.

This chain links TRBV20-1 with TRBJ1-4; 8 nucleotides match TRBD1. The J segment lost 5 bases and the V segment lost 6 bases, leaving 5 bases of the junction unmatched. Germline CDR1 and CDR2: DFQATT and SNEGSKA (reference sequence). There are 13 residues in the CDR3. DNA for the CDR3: TGCAGTGCCGGGGACAGGAGAAATGAAAAACTGTTTTTT. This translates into CSAGDRRNEKLFF.

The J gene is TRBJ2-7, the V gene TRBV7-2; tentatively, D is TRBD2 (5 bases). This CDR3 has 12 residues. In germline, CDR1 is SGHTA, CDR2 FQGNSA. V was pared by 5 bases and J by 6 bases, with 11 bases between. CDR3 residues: CASSLDLGEQYF. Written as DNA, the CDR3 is TGTGCCAGCAGCCTGGACTTAGGCGAGCAGTACTTC.

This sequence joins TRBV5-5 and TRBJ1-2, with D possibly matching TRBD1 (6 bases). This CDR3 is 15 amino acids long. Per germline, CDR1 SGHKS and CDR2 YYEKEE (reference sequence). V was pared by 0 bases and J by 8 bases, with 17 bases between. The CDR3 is CASSLALGGAQGYTF. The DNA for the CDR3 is TGTGCCAGCAGCTTGGCTCTCGGGGGGGCGCAGGGCTACACCTTC. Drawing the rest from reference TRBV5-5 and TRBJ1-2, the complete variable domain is DAGVTQSPTHLIKTRGQQVTLRCSPISGHKSVSWYQQVLGQGPQFIFQYYEKEERGRGNFPDRFSARQFPNYSSELNVNALLLGDSALYLCASSLALGGAQGYTFGSGTRLTVV.

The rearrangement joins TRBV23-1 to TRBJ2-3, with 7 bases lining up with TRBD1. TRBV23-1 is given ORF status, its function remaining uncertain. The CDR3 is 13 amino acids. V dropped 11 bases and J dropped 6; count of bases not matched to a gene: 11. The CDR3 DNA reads TGCGCCGGGGGACAGACTACCCTGGATACGCAGTATTTT. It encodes CAGGQTTLDTQYF.

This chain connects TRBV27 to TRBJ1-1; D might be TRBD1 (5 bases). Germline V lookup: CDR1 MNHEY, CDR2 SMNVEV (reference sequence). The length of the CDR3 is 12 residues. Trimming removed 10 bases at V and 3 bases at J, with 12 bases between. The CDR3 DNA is TGTGCCACCCGGGGGGGGGACACTGAAGCTTTCTTT. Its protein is CATRGGDTEAFF.

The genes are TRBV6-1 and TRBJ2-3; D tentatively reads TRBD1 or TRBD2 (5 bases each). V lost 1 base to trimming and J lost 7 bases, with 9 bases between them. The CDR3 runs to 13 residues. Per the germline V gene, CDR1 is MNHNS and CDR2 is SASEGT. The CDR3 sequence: CASSEEPGHTQYF. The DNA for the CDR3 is TGTGCCAGCAGTGAAGAGCCGGGGCATACGCAGTATTTT.

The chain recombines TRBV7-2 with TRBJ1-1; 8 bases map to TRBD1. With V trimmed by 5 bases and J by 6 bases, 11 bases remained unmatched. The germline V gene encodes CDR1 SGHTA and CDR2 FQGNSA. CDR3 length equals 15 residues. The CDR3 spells CASSLRPGQGSEAFF. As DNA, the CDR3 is TGTGCCAGCAGCCTCCGCCCCGGACAGGGATCTGAAGCTTTCTTT.

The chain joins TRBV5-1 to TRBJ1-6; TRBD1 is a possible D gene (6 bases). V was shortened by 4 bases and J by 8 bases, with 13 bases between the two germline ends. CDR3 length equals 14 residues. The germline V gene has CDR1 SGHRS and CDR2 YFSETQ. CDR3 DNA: TGCGCCAGCAGCGGGGGGGCCTTGGATTCACCCCTCCACTTT. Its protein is CASSGGALDSPLHF. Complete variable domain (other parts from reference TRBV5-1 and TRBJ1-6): KAGVTQTPRYLIKTRGQQVTLSCSPISGHRSVSWYQQTPGQGLQFLFEYFSETQRNKGNFPGRFSGRQFSNSRSEMNVSTLELGDSALYLCASSGGALDSPLHFGNGTRLTVT.

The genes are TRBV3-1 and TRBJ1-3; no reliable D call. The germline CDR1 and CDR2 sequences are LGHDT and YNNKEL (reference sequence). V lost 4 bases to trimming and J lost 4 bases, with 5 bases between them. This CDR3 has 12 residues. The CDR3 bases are TGTGCCAGCAGCCCCCTGGGAAACACCATATATTTT. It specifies CASSPLGNTIYF. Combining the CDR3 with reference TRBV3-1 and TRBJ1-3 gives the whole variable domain DTAVSQTPKYLVTQMGNDKSIKCEQNLGHDTMYWYKQDSKKFLKIMFSYNNKELIINETVPNRFSPKSPDKAHLNLHINSLELGDSAVYFCASSPLGNTIYFGEGSWLTVV.

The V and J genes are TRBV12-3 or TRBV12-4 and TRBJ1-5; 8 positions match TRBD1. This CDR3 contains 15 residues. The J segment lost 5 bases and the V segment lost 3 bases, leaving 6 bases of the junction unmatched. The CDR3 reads CASSFAGTGDQPQHF. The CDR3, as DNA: TGTGCCAGCAGTTTCGCCGGGACAGGCGATCAGCCCCAGCATTTT.

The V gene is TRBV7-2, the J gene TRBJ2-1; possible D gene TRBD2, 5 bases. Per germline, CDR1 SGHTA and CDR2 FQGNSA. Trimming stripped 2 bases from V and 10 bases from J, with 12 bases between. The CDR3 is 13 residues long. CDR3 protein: CASSLPRLSEQFF. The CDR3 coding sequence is TGTGCCAGCAGCTTACCCCGACTAAGCGAGCAGTTCTTC.

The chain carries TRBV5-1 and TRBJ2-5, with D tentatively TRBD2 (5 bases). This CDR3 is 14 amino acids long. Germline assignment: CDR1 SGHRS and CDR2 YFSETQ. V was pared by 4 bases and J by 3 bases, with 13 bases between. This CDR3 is CASSGGREKETQYF. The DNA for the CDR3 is TGCGCCAGCAGCGGCGGTCGGGAAAAAGAGACCCAGTACTTC.